The next 14 T cell receptor beta chains were all read from a single sample in a study of T cells in Graves' hyperthyroidism and ophthalmopathy. Amplified TCR beta CDR3 regions derived from RNA transcripts. Initially, a first-round RT-PCR of the TCR CDR3 employed the HTBI primer set. TCRdb itself ran the multiplex PCR reads through MiXCR, one entry per CDR3 protein. Of 500,000 or so distinct CDR3 sequences in the sample, 16% were seen once. The sequencing sample was made of blood. The receptor set was obtained from a woman aged 25-40 years with Graves' ophthalmopathy.

There are many counts of this clonotype. The chain joins TRBV20-1 to TRBJ1-1, with D possibly matching TRBD1 (5 bases). CDR3 length equals 14 residues. V was shortened by 6 bases and J by 1 base, with 15 bases between the two germline ends. Germline assignment: CDR1 DFQATT and CDR2 SNEGSKA (reference sequence). The chain's CDR3 is CSASRGGGNTEAFF. CDR3 bases: TGCAGTGCGTCAAGGGGCGGTGGGAACACTGAAGCTTTCTTT.

The J gene is TRBJ2-6, the V gene TRBV6-2 or TRBV6-3; 9 positions agree with TRBD1. J gave up 4 bases and V 5 bases, and 6 bases lay outside the gene matches. This CDR3 region has 16 residues. Germline V gene data show CDR1 as MNHEY and CDR2 as SVGEGT. CDR3 in DNA: TGTGCCAGCAGTGGGGGACAGGGAACGGGGGCCAACGTCCTGACTTTC. Its translation: CASSGGQGTGANVLTF.

This clonotype was observed at least ten times. The chain joins TRBV27 to TRBJ2-3; the match to TRBD2 covers 9 bases. This CDR3 spans 18 amino acids. Germline trimming cut 5 bases from V and 3 bases from J; bases unmatched to any gene: 15. Looked up from germline, CDR1 is MNHEY and CDR2 is SMNVEV (reference sequence). Here the CDR3 DNA reads TGTGCCAGCAGTCCTTTAGCGGGAGTTCTGTACGTAACAGATACGCAGTATTTT. It codes for CASSPLAGVLYVTDTQYF.

This clonotype has ten or more counts. The chain carries TRBV3-1 and TRBJ2-7; D might be TRBD1 (6 bases). Germline V gene data show CDR1 as LGHDT and CDR2 as YNNKEL (reference sequence). The CDR3 contains 14 residues. The V end lost 1 base, the J end lost 4 bases, and 11 bases lay between the germline ends. The CDR3 spells CASSQAGDGYEQYF. CDR3 DNA sequence: TGTGCCAGCAGCCAAGCAGGGGATGGTTACGAGCAGTACTTC.

This clonotype occurred a few times. The chain links TRBV28 to TRBJ2-4; D gene ambiguous. The germline CDR1 and CDR2 sequences are MDHEN and SYDVKM. The CDR3 is 11 amino acids. Trimming took off 8 bases at V and 6 bases at J, with 8 bases between the two ends. CDR3 sequence reads: CASLSGNIQYF. The CDR3 coding sequence is TGTGCCAGCCTTTCCGGAAACATTCAGTACTTC.

The sample holds many counts of this clonotype. The rearrangement joins TRBV20-1 to TRBJ1-1; 7 nucleotides match TRBD1. There are 11 residues in the CDR3. V was pared by 4 bases and J by 8 bases, with 4 bases of the junction left unmatched. The germline V gene encodes CDR1 DFQATT and CDR2 SNEGSKA (reference sequence). CDR3: CSANRGFEAFF. CDR3 DNA: TGCAGTGCTAACAGGGGATTCGAAGCTTTCTTT.

J is TRBJ2-5 and V is TRBV6-2 or TRBV6-3; D is possibly TRBD1 (6 bases). The CDR3 has 16 amino acids. Germline CDR1 reads MNHEY; CDR2 reads SVGEGT. V lost 2 bases, J lost 2 bases, and 15 bases lay in between. Here the CDR3 reads CASSYPGHKVQETQYF. The CDR3 DNA reads TGTGCCAGCAGTTACCCGGGACACAAAGTTCAAGAGACCCAGTACTTC.

The gene calls are TRBV2 and TRBJ2-3; TRBD2 is a possible D gene (5 bases). In germline, CDR1 is SNHLY, CDR2 FYNNEI. The V and J ends lost 0 bases and 3 bases respectively, with 16 bases between them. The length of the CDR3 is 17 residues. DNA of the CDR3: TGTGCCAGCAGTGAAGCCTTTAGGGTTGGCGGGACAGATACGCAGTATTTT. Protein product: CASSEAFRVGGTDTQYF. The full variable domain, completed using reference TRBV2 and TRBJ2-3, is EPEVTQTPSHQVTQMGQEVILRCVPISNHLYFYWYRQILGQKVEFLVSFYNNEISEKSEIFDDQFSVERPDGSNFTLKIRSTKLEDSAMYFCASSEAFRVGGTDTQYFGPGTRLTVL.

This sequence joins TRBV11-2 and TRBJ1-5; D remains ambiguous. The CDR3 is 13 residues long. Germline CDR1 is SGHAT and CDR2 is FQNNGV. Trimming took 2 bases from V and 4 from J, leaving 6 bases between them. The CDR3, as DNA: TGTGCCAGCAGCTTAATGAGGAATCAGCCCCAGCATTTT. Encoded protein: CASSLMRNQPQHF.

CDR3 protein: CASSFGGLAAYEQYF. The CDR3 nucleotides read TGTGCCAGCAGTTTTGGGGGACTAGCGGCCTACGAGCAGTACTTC. The chain links TRBV12-3 or TRBV12-4 to TRBJ2-7, with 11 bases that match TRBD2. The ends lost 3 bases at V and 2 bases at J; junction bases unmatched: 3. This CDR3 contains 15 residues.

This chain connects TRBV20-1 to TRBJ2-3; 10 bases map to TRBD1. Germline loops: CDR1 DFQATT, CDR2 SNEGSKA (reference sequence). The CDR3 runs to 14 residues. The ends lost 5 bases at V and 2 bases at J; junction bases unmatched: 4. CDR3 DNA: TGCAGTGCTGGGGGACAGGGGCTCACAGATACGCAGTATTTT. It encodes CSAGGQGLTDTQYF.

This clonotype was observed a few times. The rearrangement joins TRBV11-3 to TRBJ2-4; D may be TRBD2 (6 bases). This CDR3 region has 15 residues. Deletions cut 3 bases from V and 7 bases from J, with 16 bases between. Germline CDR1 and CDR2: SGHNT and YENEEA. The CDR3 nucleotides are TGTGCCAGCAGCTTTGGCGGAGGGCCGGAGAACATTCAGTACTTC. Its translation is CASSFGGGPENIQYF.

This clonotype was seen at least ten times. This chain uses TRBV7-2 with TRBJ2-1; TRBD2 matches at 13 bases. The germline CDR1 and CDR2 sequences are SGHTA and FQGNSA. Trimming at V came to 0 bases and at J to 9 bases, leaving 5 bases not matched to a gene. CDR3 length equals 16 residues. The CDR3 loop is CASSLAQLAGGAEQFF. In DNA form, the CDR3 reads TGTGCCAGCAGCTTAGCGCAACTAGCGGGAGGGGCTGAGCAGTTCTTC. Based on the CDR3 plus reference TRBV7-2 and TRBJ2-1, the full variable domain is GAGVSQSPSNKVTEKGKDVELRCDPISGHTALYWYRQSLGQGLEFLIYFQGNSAPDKSGLPSDRFSAERTGGSVSTLTIQRTQQEDSAVYLCASSLAQLAGGAEQFFGPGTRLTVL.

At least ten counts were recorded for this clonotype. This chain uses TRBV7-2 with TRBJ1-6; D may be TRBD1 (5 bases). The V end lost 2 bases, the J end lost 5 bases, and 10 bases lay between the germline ends. Germline V lookup: CDR1 SGHTA, CDR2 FQGNSA. The CDR3 totals 15 residues. The CDR3 reads CASSLYQGNNSPLHF. CDR3 bases: TGTGCCAGCAGCTTATACCAGGGAAATAATTCACCCCTCCACTTT.